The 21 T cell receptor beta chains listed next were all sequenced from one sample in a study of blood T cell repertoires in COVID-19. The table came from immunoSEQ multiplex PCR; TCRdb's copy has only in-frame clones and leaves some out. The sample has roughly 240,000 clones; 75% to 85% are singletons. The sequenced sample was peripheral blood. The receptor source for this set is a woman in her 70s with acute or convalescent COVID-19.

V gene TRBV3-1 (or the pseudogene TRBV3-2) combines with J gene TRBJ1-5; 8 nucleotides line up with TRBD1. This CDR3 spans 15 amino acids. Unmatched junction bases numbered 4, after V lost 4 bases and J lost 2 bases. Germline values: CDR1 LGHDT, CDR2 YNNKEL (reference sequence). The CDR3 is CASSPRQGRNQPQHF. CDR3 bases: TGTGCCAGCAGCCCTCGACAGGGGCGCAATCAGCCCCAGCATTTT.

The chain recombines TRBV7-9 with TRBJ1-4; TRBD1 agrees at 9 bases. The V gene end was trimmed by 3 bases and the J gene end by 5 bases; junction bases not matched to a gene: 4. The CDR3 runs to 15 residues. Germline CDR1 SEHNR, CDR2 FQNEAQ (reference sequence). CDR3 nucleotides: TGTGCCAGCAGCTTGGGACAGGGCCTAAATGAAAAACTGTTTTTT. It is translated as CASSLGQGLNEKLFF.

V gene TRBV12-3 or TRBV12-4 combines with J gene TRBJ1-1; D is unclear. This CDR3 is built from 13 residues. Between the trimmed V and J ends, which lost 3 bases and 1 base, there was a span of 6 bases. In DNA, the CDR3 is TGTGCCAGCAGTTTCGGGGAGAACACTGAAGCTTTCTTT. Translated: CASSFGENTEAFF.

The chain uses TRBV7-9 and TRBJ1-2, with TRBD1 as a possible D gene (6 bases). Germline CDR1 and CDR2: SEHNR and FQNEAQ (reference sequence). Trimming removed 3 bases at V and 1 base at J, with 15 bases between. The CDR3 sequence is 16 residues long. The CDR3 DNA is TGTGCCAGCAGCTTGCTGACAGGCGTATTTAACTATGGCTACACCTTC. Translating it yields CASSLLTGVFNYGYTF.

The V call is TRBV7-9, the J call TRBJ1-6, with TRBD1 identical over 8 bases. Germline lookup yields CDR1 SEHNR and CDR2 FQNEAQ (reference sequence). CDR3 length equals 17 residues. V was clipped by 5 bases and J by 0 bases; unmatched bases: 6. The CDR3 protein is CASSGSGTGSYNSPLHF. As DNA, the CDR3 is TGTGCCAGCAGCGGATCCGGGACAGGCTCCTATAATTCACCCCTCCACTTT.

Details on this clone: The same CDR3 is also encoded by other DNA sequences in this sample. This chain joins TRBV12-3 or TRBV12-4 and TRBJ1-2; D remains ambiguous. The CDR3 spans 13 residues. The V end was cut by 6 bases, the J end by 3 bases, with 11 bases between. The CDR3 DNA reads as TGTGCCAGCAGCCTAATAATTTACTATGGCTACACCTTC. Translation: CASSLIIYYGYTF.

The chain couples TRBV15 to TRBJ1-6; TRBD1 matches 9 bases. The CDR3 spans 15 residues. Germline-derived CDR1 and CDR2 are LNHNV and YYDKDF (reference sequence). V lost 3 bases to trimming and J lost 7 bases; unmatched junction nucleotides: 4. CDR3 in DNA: TGTGCCACCAGCAGTCCGGACAGGGGCAATTCACCCCTCCACTTT. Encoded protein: CATSSPDRGNSPLHF.

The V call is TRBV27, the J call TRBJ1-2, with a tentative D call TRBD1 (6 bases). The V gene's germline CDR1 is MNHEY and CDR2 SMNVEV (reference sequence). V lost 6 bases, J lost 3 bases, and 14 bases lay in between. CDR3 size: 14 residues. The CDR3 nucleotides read TGTGCCAGCAGGGACCGGGACACTGACTATGGCTACACCTTC. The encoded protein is CASRDRDTDYGYTF.

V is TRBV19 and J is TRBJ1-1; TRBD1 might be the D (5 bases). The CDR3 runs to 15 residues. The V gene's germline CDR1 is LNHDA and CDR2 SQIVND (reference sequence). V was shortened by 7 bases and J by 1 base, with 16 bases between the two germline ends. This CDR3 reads CASNEPGLWNTEAFF. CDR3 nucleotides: TGTGCCAGTAACGAACCGGGACTCTGGAACACTGAAGCTTTCTTT.

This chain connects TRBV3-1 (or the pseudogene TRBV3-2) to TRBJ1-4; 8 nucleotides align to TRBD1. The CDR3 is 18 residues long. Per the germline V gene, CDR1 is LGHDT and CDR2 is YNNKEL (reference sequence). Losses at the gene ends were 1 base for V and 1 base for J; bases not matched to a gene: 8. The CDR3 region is CASSQGSQGARTNEKLFF. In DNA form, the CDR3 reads TGTGCCAGCAGCCAAGGTAGTCAGGGGGCGCGAACTAATGAAAAACTGTTTTTT.

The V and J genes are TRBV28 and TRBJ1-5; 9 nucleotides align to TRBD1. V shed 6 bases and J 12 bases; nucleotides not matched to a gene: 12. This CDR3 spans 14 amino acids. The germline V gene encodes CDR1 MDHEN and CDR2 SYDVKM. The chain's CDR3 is CASSQWGQGRLQHF. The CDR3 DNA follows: TGTGCCAGCAGCCAGTGGGGACAGGGCCGACTCCAGCATTTT.

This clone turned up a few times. CDR3 sequence (DNA): TGTGCCAGCAGCTTATTACGGGGTACTGAAGCTTTCTTT. It codes for CASSLLRGTEAFF. The rearrangement links TRBV7-6 to TRBJ1-1; D is undetermined. The CDR3 loop spans 13 amino acids. V lost 2 bases to trimming and J lost 5 bases, with 9 bases between them. Germline V gene lookup returns CDR1 SGHVS and CDR2 FNYEAQ. Variable domain in full (rest from reference TRBV7-6 and TRBJ1-1): GAGVSQSPRYKVTKRGQDVALRCDPISGHVSLYWYRQALGQGPEFLTYFNYEAQQDKSGLPNDRFSAERPEGSISTLTIQRTEQRDSAMYRCASSLLRGTEAFFGQGTRLTVV.

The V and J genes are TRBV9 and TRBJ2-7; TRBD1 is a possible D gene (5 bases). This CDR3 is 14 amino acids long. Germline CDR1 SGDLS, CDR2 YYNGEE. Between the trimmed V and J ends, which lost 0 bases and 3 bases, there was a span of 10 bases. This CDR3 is CASSVGQGVYEQYF. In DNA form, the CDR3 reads TGTGCCAGCAGCGTAGGGCAGGGCGTCTACGAGCAGTACTTC.

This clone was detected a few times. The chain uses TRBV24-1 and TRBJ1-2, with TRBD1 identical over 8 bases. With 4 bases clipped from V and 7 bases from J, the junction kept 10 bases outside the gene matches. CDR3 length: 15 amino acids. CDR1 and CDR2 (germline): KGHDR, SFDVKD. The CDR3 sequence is CATSEGGQGVAGYTF. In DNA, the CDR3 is TGTGCCACCAGTGAGGGCGGACAGGGTGTTGCTGGCTACACCTTC.

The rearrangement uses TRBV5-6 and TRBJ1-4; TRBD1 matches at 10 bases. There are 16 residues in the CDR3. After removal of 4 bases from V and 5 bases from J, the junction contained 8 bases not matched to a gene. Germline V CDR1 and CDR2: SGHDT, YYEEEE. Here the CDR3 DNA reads TGTGCCAGCAGCGCGGGACAGGGGAGTAAAAATGAAAAACTGTTTTTT. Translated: CASSAGQGSKNEKLFF. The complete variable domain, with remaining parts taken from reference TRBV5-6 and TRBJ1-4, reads DAGVTQSPTHLIKTRGQQVTLRCSPKSGHDTVSWYQQALGQGPQFIFQYYEEEERQRGNFPDRFSGHQFPNYSSELNVNALLLGDSALYLCASSAGQGSKNEKLFFGSGTQLSVL.

CDR3 DNA sequence: TGTGCCAGCAGCCTGGGTATCGCAGGGGAATCCTACGAGCAGTACTTC. Translating gives CASSLGIAGESYEQYF. The chain has TRBV5-5 and TRBJ2-7; D is perhaps TRBD1 (6 bases). Trimming cost V 4 bases and J 1 base, with 18 bases left between them. CDR1 and CDR2 from the germline V gene are SGHKS and YYEKEE (reference sequence). CDR3 size: 16 residues. The variable domain in full, with the rest retrieved from reference TRBV5-5 and TRBJ2-7, is DAGVTQSPTHLIKTRGQQVTLRCSPISGHKSVSWYQQVLGQGPQFIFQYYEKEERGRGNFPDRFSARQFPNYSSELNVNALLLGDSALYLCASSLGIAGESYEQYFGPGTRLTVT.

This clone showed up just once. CDR3 coding DNA: TGTGCCATCGGGACAGGGGGTGGAAACACCATATATTTT. Amino acid sequence: CAIGTGGGNTIYF. The chain recombines TRBV10-3 with TRBJ1-3; the match to TRBD1 covers 11 bases. This CDR3 spans 13 amino acids. Germline V gene sequence: CDR1 ENHRY, CDR2 SYGVKD. V was clipped by 8 bases and J by 3 bases; unmatched bases: 0.

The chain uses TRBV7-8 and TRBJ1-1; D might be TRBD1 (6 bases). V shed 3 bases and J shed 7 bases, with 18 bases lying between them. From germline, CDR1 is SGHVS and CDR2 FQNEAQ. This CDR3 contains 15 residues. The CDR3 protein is CASSLTGLGEFEAFF. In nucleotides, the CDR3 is TGTGCCAGCAGCTTGACAGGTTTGGGAGAGTTTGAAGCTTTCTTT.

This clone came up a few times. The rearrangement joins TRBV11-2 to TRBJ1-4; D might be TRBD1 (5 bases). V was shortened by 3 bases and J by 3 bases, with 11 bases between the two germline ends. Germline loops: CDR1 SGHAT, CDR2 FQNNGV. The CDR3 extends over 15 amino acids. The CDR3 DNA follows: TGTGCCAGCAGCTTTTACAGGAGTCCTAATGAAAAACTGTTTTTT. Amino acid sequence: CASSFYRSPNEKLFF.

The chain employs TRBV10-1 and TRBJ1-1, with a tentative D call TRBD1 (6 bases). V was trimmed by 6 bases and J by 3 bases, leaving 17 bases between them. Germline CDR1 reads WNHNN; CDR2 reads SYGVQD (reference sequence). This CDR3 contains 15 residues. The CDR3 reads CASRRDTGPYTEAFF. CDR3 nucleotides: TGCGCCAGCAGACGGGACACCGGGCCGTACACTGAAGCTTTCTTT.

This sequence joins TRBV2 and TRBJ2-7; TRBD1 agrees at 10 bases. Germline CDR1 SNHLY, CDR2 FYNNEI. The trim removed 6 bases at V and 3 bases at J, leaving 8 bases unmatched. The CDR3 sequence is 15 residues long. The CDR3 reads CASRLDRGTIYEQYF. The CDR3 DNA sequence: TGTGCCAGCAGATTGGACAGGGGGACAATCTACGAGCAGTACTTC.